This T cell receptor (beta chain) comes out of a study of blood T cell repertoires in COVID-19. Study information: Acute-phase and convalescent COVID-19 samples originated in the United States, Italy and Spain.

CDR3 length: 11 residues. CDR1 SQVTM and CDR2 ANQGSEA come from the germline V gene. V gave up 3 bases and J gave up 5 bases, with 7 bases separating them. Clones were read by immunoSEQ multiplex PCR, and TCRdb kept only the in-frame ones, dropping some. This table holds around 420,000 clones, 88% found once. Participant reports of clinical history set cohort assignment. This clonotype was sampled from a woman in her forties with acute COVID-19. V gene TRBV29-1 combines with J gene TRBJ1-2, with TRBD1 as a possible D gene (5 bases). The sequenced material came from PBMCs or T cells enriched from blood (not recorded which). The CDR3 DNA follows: TGCAGCGTTGAGGGGACTTATGGCTACACCTTC. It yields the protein CSVEGTYGYTF.